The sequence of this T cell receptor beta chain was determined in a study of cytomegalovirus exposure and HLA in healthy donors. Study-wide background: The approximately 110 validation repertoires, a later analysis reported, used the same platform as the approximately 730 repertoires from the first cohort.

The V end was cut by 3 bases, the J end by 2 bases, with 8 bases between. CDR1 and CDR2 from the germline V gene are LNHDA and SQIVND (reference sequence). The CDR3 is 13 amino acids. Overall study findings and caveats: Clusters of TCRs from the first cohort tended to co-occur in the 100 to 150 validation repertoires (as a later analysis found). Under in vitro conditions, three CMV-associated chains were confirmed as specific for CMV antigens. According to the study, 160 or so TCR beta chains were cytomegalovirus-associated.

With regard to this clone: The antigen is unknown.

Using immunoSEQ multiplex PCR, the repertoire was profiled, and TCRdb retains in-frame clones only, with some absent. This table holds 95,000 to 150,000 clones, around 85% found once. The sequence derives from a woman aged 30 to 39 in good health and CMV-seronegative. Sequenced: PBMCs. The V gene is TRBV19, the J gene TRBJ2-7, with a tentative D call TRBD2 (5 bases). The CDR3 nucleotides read TGTGCCAGTAGTATCGCTAGCACCTACGAGCAGTACTTC. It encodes CASSIASTYEQYF.